The next 5 T cell receptor beta chains were all read from a single sample in a study of cytomegalovirus exposure and HLA in healthy donors. The PCR made use of 60 Vbeta and 13 Jbeta primers. Produced via immunoSEQ multiplex PCR; TCRdb's table is partial and in-frame only. The table lists about 110,000 clones, over 12% of them singletons. Sequences were obtained from PBMCs. These receptors were obtained from a female donor in good health and CMV-seronegative.

As concerns this clone: Other nucleotide sequences in the sample specify the same CDR3. This chain uses TRBV5-6 with TRBJ1-5; D is possibly TRBD1 (5 bases). The CDR3 length is 14 residues. The V end was cut by 2 bases, the J end by 4 bases, with 10 bases between. In germline, CDR1 is SGHDT, CDR2 YYEEEE. The CDR3 nucleotides read TGTGCCAGCAGCTTAAGGGGAAATAATCAGCCCCAGCATTTT. Its translation is CASSLRGNNQPQHF.

This clone was counted only a few times. The chain uses TRBV19 and TRBJ1-3, with D possibly TRBD1 on 6 matching bases. The CDR3 totals 16 residues. Trimming stripped 6 bases from V and 3 bases from J, with 18 bases between. Germline assignment: CDR1 LNHDA and CDR2 SQIVND (reference sequence). Here the CDR3 reads CASSQGRQRGGNTIYF. The CDR3 nucleotides read TGTGCCAGTAGCCAGGGGAGACAAAGAGGTGGAAACACCATATATTTT.

CDR3 residues: CASSQVLGWSNQPQHF. In nucleotides, the CDR3 is TGCGCCAGCAGCCAAGTATTGGGCTGGAGCAATCAGCCCCAGCATTTT. V gene TRBV4-3 combines with J gene TRBJ1-5; D gene unclear. This CDR3 spans 16 amino acids. Germline V gives CDR1 LGHNA, CDR2 YSLEER. The V and J ends lost 1 base and 1 base respectively, with 11 bases between them.

This chain uses TRBV4-3 with TRBJ2-1, with 8 bases identical to TRBD2. Germline CDR1 reads LGHNA; CDR2 reads YSLEER. CDR3 length: 15 residues. Germline trimming cut 5 bases from V and 0 bases from J; bases unmatched to any gene: 3. CDR3 region: CASSESGSSYNEQFF. Written as DNA, the CDR3 is TGCGCCAGCAGCGAGAGCGGGAGCTCCTACAATGAGCAGTTCTTC.

This clone came up a few times. This chain links TRBV30 with TRBJ2-1, with 10 bases identical to TRBD1. CDR1 is GTSNPN and CDR2 is SVGIG in the germline V gene (reference sequence). The CDR3 contains 13 residues. V gave up 6 bases and J gave up 6 bases; unmatched junction bases: 5. The CDR3 sequence: CACPGQGSNEQFF. The CDR3 DNA is TGTGCCTGCCCGGGACAGGGGTCCAATGAGCAGTTCTTC.